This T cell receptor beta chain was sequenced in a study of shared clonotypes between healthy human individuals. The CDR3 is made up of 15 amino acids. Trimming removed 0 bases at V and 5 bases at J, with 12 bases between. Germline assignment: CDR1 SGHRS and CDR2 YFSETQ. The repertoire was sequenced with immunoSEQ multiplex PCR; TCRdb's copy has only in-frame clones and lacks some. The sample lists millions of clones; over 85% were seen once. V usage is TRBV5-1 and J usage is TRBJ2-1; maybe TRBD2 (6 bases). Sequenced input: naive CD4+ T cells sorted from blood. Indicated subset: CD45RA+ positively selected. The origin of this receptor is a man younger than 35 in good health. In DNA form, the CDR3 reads TGCGCCAGCAGCTTGGTGGCTAGCGAAGACAATGAGCAGTTCTTC. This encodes CASSLVASEDNEQFF.